This TCR beta chain is from a study of blood T cell repertoires in COVID-19. In the study overall: T cells, B-cell-depleted T cells, or PBMCs provided the cDNA or gDNA that served as material.

J gave up 4 bases and V 6 bases, and 10 bases lay outside the gene matches. The CDR3 loop spans 16 amino acids. Germline V gene data show CDR1 as MDHEN and CDR2 as SYDVKM. Sequencing used immunoSEQ multiplex PCR; TCRdb keeps in-frame clones, though not all of them. The profile shows more than 250,000 clones, about 90% of them singletons. V is TRBV28 and J is TRBJ1-4, with 8 nucleotides matching TRBD1. The sample taken for sequencing was PBMCs or T cells enriched from blood (not recorded which). This clonotype originated in a woman between 18 and 29 years old with acute COVID-19. CDR3 amino acids: CASSQQGGDGNEKLFF. CDR3 bases: TGTGCCAGCAGCCAACAGGGGGGTGACGGTAATGAAAAACTGTTTTTT.